The sequence of this T cell receptor beta chain was determined in a study of CD8 T cells in Susac syndrome. The authors reverse transcribed about 0.5 to 1 ug RNA with random hexamers. MiXCR, applied by TCRdb to the immunoSEQ multiplex PCR reads, yields one record per CDR3 protein. The sample has 160,000 or so distinct CDR3 sequences; just under 95% are singletons. CDR3 size: 15 residues. Germline lookup yields CDR1 SQVTM and CDR2 ANQGSEA. J lost 0 bases, V lost 7 bases, and 9 bases had no gene match. This chain links TRBV29-1 with TRBJ2-1; 7 bases are a match to TRBD1. The sample consisted of CD4+ T cells from PBMCs. This TCR was sampled from a human donor in good health. DNA of the CDR3: TGCAGCGCCACCCCGACAGGGAGCTCCTACAATGAGCAGTTCTTC. It is translated as CSATPTGSSYNEQFF.